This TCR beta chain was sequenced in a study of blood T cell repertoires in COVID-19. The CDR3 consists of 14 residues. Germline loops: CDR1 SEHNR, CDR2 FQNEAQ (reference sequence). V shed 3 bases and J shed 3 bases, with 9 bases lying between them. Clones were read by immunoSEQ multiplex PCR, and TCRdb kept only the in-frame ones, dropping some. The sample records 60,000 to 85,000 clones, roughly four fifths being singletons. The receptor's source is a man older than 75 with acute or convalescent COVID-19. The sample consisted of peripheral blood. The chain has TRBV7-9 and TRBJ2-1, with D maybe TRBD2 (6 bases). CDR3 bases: TGTGCCAGCAGCTTCGGCGGGATCTACAATGAGCAGTTCTTC. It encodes CASSFGGIYNEQFF.